Sequencing of this TCR beta chain was carried out in a study of cytomegalovirus exposure and HLA in healthy donors. With regard to this clone: Antigen unknown.

The PCR contained 60 Vbeta and 13 Jbeta primers. Data came from immunoSEQ multiplex PCR; TCRdb stores just in-frame clones and leaves some out. The sample includes some 150,000 clones, roughly 74% of them seen just once. V lost 4 bases to trimming and J lost 2 bases, with 19 bases between them. Germline values: CDR1 SGDLS, CDR2 YYNGEE. The CDR3 runs 16 residues. Notes on the study in general: The study found most TCR sequences rare, yet found some public TCRs in many donors.

This chain links TRBV9 with TRBJ2-7, with D maybe TRBD2 (5 bases). The TCR was taken from a man aged 18-30 years in good health and CMV-seronegative. Material for sequencing was PBMCs. CDR3 sequence (DNA): TGTGCCAGCAGCCACCGAGGGTTAGGCAGAGCCTACGAGCAGTACGTC. This gives the protein CASSHRGLGRAYEQYV.